This is a list of T cell receptor beta chains from one sample in a study of OX40 agonist ivuxolimab in advanced cancers. Here immunoSEQ multiplex PCR was the method, and the copy in TCRdb shows in-frame clones only, minus some. The sample holds around 20,000 clones, about three quarters seen once. The source material was CD4+ or CD8+ T cells sorted from blood, sampled in a trial of the OX40 agonist ivuxolimab. The receptors were gathered from an adult with an advanced solid tumor such as melanoma, head and neck, liver or kidney cancer. CDR3s include the opening cysteine and the closing phenylalanine or tryptophan. The D gene is left open where the match is weak. Size is omitted from some rows. Given values are once, few, many or a class for expanded clones.

. | 15 | TRBJ1-4 | TRBV4-1 | . | TGCGCCAGCAGCCAAGATCTCAGGGGAGGCGAAAAACTGTTTTTT | CASSQDLRGGEKLFF
. | 15 | TRBJ1-2 | TRBV28 | . | TGTGCCAGCAGTCCCCGGTTCCTAGCTAACTATGGCTACACCTTC | CASSPRFLANYGYTF
TRBD2 | 15 | TRBJ2-7 | TRBV7-8 | . | TGTGCCAGCAGCTTGCTAGGGCGGGAGAGGTACGAGCAGTACTTC | CASSLLGRERYEQYF
. | 14 | TRBJ1-3 | TRBV28 | . | TGTGCCAGCAGTTTCGGGACAAGCGGAAACACCATATATTTT | CASSFGTSGNTIYF
. | 13 | TRBJ1-1 | TRBV6-6 | once | TGTGCCAGCAGTTTTAGGACCCACACTGAAGCTTTCTTT | CASSFRTHTEAFF
TRBD1 | 15 | TRBJ2-7 | TRBV19 | . | TGTGCCAGTAGCCCCCAGCCACAGGGGACCCACGAGCAGTACTTC | CASSPQPQGTHEQYF
. | 14 | TRBJ2-7 | TRBV7-9 | . | TGTGCCAGCAGTTCCCCCGAAAGATACCACGAGCAGTACTTC | CASSSPERYHEQYF
TRBD2 | 16 | TRBJ2-5 | TRBV15 | . | TGTGCCACCCGATCGGTAGGACTAGCGGGGGAAGAGACCCAGTACTTC | CATRSVGLAGEETQYF
. | 14 | TRBJ1-5 | TRBV19 | few | TGTGCCAGCCGTCGGACAGTCTCTATAGAGCCCCAGCATTTT | CASRRTVSIEPQHF
. | 16 | TRBJ2-1 | TRBV14 | . | TGTGCCAGCAGCCAAGGGCAGGGAGGCCTCTACAATGAGCAGTTCTTC | CASSQGQGGLYNEQFF
. | 14 | TRBJ2-7 | TRBV28 | . | TGTGCCAGCAGTGCCACATGGAAAAACTACGAGCAGTACTTC | CASSATWKNYEQYF
. | 18 | TRBJ2-3 | TRBV5-1 | . | TGCGCCAGCAGCTTCGGCGGCGGCCTGGCTGGGGGGACAGATACGCAGTATTTT | CASSFGGGLAGGTDTQYF
TRBD2 | 11 | TRBJ2-5 | TRBV6-1 | . | TGTGCCAGCAGTTACGGGGGGGCCCAGTACTTC | CASSYGGAQYF
TRBD1 | 12 | TRBJ2-7 | TRBV30 | once | TGTGCCTGGAGTGTAGGGGGCCACGAGCAGTACTTC | CAWSVGGHEQYF
. | 10 | TRBJ2-1 | TRBV7-9 | . | TGTGCCAGCAGTCACCAAGTGCAGTTCTTC | CASSHQVQFF
. | 15 | TRBJ2-3 | TRBV15 | . | TGTGCCACCAGCAAGGGACAAGATGACACAGATACGCAGTATTTT | CATSKGQDDTDTQYF
. | 13 | TRBJ2-7 | TRBV29-1 | . | TGCAGCGTTGTCAAACCTAGCTCCTACGAGCAGTACTTC | CSVVKPSSYEQYF
. | 15 | TRBJ2-1 | TRBV18 | . | TGTGCCAGCTCACCACCAAGGGGACCCTACAATGAGCAGTTCTTC | CASSPPRGPYNEQFF
. | 12 | TRBJ2-3 | TRBV27 | . | TGTGCCAGCAGTTCCGGGGCAGATACGCAGTATTTT | CASSSGADTQYF
. | 12 | TRBJ1-1 | TRBV7-9 | few | TGTGCCAGCAGCCCGGTGAACACTGAAGCTTTCTTT | CASSPVNTEAFF
. | 13 | TRBJ1-2 | TRBV4-1 | . | TGCGCCAGCAGCCAAGATCTGCGGGTTGGCTACACCTTC | CASSQDLRVGYTF
. | 10 | TRBJ1-1 | TRBV6-5 | . | TGTGCCAGCAGGGAGACTGAAGCTTTCTTT | CASRETEAFF
TRBD2 | 20 | TRBJ2-1 | TRBV28 | . | TGTGCCAGCACCTCACAGAAGCCCCGGACTAGCAGGAGCTCCTACAATGAGCAGTTCTTC | CASTSQKPRTSRSSYNEQFF
. | 15 | TRBJ2-5 | TRBV2 | . | TGTGCCAGCAGTGAATACGGCCACATCCAAGAGACCCAGTACTTC | CASSEYGHIQETQYF
TRBD2 | 15 | TRBJ2-1 | TRBV10-1 | . | TGCGCCAGCAGTGATCCTAGCGGGACATACAATGAGCAGTTCTTC | CASSDPSGTYNEQFF
. | 14 | TRBJ2-1 | TRBV13 | few | TGTGCCAGCAGCTTAGGACAGTTATACAATGAGCAGTTCTTC | CASSLGQLYNEQFF
TRBD2 | 16 | TRBJ2-2 | TRBV7-9 | . | TGTGCCAGCAGCTCAAGTAGCGGGAGTGGCACCGGGGAGCTGTTTTTT | CASSSSSGSGTGELFF
. | 15 | TRBJ2-2 | TRBV7-8 | . | TGTGCCAGCAGCTTAGAAGGGGCGGGTACCGGGGAGCTGTTTTTT | CASSLEGAGTGELFF
. | 15 | TRBJ2-7 | TRBV7-6 | medium-sized | TGTGCCAGCAGCTTCTCCGACGGAATAGCGTACGAGCAGTACTTC | CASSFSDGIAYEQYF
. | 13 | TRBJ2-1 | TRBV6-1 | . | TGTGCCAGCAGTCCCGACAGCTACAATGAGCAGTTCTTC | CASSPDSYNEQFF
TRBD2 | 20 | TRBJ2-1 | TRBV6-8 | . | TGTGCCAGCAGTTACCCCTGGACTAGCGGGAGCGTTTGGGAGGCCCATGAGCAGTTCTTC | CASSYPWTSGSVWEAHEQFF
TRBD2 | 15 | TRBJ2-2 | TRBV6-5 | . | TGTGCCAGCAGTTTTCTAGCGGCGAACACCGGGGAGCTGTTTTTT | CASSFLAANTGELFF
TRBD1 | 15 | TRBJ1-1 | TRBV9 | . | TGTGCCAGCAGTGTTAGGGGGGACAGGGGCACTGAAGCTTTCTTT | CASSVRGDRGTEAFF
. | 16 | TRBJ2-1 | TRBV19 | . | TGTGCCAGTAGCGACCCCACCGGGGATCCCTACAATGAGCAGTTCTTC | CASSDPTGDPYNEQFF
. | 14 | TRBJ2-2 | TRBV4-3 | . | TGCGCCAGCAGCCAAGAACAAGCGCTCGGGGAGCTGTTTTTT | CASSQEQALGELFF
. | 14 | TRBJ2-7 | TRBV28 | . | TGTGCCAGCAGTCAAGGGGAGAGCTCCTACGAGCAGTACTTC | CASSQGESSYEQYF
TRBD1 | 15 | TRBJ1-4 | TRBV7-9 | . | TGTGCCAGCAGCTTAGTAGGACAGGACCGGGAAAAACTGTTTTTT | CASSLVGQDREKLFF
. | 15 | TRBJ1-2 | TRBV28 | . | TGTGCCAGCAGTTCCTTCGGGCTCAACGACTATGGCTACACCTTC | CASSSFGLNDYGYTF
. | 17 | TRBJ2-7 | TRBV11-2 | medium-sized | TGTGCCAGCAGCACCATCAGGGGGGGGGCCGATACCTACGAGCAGTACTTC | CASSTIRGGADTYEQYF
TRBD1 | 14 | TRBJ1-1 | TRBV27 | . | TGTGCCAGCAGTTCCTACAGGGGGAGCACTGAAGCTTTCTTT | CASSSYRGSTEAFF
. | 13 | TRBJ2-2 | TRBV6-6 | . | TGTGCCAGCAGTTACCGCCGCACCGGGGAGCTGTTTTTT | CASSYRRTGELFF
. | 15 | TRBJ2-1 | TRBV14 | . | TGTGCCAGCAGCCAAGAAAGCACCGGGTGGGATGAGCAGTTCTTC | CASSQESTGWDEQFF
. | 15 | TRBJ2-7 | TRBV7-9 | . | TGTGCCAGCAGCCCTGGCGGGGCTAGCTCCTACGAGCAGTACTTC | CASSPGGASSYEQYF
. | 14 | TRBJ2-7 | TRBV7-2 | few | TGTGCCAGCAGCTTAGAAGAGGGCTCCTACGAGCAGTACTTC | CASSLEEGSYEQYF
. | 12 | TRBJ1-1 | TRBV6-5 | . | TGTGCCAGCAGTCTTGGACACGATGAAGCTTTCTTT | CASSLGHDEAFF
. | 12 | TRBJ2-3 | TRBV30 | . | TGTGCCTGGTGGGGTGGCCCAGATACGCAGTATTTT | CAWWGGPDTQYF
. | 15 | TRBJ2-3 | TRBV9 | . | TGTGCCAGCAGCGTAGAAGGAGCGAGCACAGATACGCAGTATTTT | CASSVEGASTDTQYF
. | 15 | TRBJ1-2 | TRBV28 | . | TGTGCCAGCAAAGGTCTCCGGGACGATTACTATGGCTACACCTTC | CASKGLRDDYYGYTF